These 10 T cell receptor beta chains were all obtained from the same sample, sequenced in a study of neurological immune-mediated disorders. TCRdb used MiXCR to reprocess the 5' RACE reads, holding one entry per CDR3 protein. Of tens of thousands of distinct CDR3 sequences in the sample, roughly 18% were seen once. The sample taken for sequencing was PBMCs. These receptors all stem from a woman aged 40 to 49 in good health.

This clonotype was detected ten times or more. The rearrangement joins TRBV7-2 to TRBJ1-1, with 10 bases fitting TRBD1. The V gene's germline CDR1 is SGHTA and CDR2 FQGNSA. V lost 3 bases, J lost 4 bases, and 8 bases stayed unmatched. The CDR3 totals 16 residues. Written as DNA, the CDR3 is TGTGCCAGCAGCTTGGGAGAGACAGGGGGCCTCACTGAAGCTTTCTTT. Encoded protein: CASSLGETGGLTEAFF.

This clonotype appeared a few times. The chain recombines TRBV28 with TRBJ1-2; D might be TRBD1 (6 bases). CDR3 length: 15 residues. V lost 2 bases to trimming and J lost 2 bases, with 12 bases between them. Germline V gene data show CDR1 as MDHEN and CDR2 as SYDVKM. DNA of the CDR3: TGTGCCAGCAGTTTAAGGCCCAGGGGCAACTATGGCTACACCTTC. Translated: CASSLRPRGNYGYTF.

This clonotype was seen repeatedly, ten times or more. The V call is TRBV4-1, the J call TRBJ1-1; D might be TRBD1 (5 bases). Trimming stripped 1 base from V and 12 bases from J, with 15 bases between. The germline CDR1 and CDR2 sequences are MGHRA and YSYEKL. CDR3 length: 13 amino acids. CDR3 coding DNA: TGCGCCAGCAGCCAAGTAACCCTTGGGGGGACTTTCTTT. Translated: CASSQVTLGGTFF.

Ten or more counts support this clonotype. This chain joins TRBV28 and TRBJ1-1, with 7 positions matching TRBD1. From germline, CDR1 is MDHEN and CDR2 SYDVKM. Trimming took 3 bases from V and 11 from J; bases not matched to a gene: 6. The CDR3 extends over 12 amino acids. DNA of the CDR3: TGTGCCAGCAGTTTTGGCAGGGGGATGGCTTTCTTT. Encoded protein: CASSFGRGMAFF.

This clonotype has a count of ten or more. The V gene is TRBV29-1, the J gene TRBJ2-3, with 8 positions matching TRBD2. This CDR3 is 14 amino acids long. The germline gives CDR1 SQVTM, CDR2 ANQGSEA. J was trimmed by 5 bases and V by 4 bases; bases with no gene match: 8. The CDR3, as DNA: TGCAGCGTTGTATTACGGGGGGGTGGAGATACGCAGTATTTT. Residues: CSVVLRGGGDTQYF.

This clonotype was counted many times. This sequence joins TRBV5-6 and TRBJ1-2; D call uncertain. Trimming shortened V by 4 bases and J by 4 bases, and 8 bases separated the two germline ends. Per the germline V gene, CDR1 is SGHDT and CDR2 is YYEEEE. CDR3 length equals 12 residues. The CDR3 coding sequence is TGTGCCAGCAGCACTTCCACCTATGGCTACACCTTC. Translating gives CASSTSTYGYTF.

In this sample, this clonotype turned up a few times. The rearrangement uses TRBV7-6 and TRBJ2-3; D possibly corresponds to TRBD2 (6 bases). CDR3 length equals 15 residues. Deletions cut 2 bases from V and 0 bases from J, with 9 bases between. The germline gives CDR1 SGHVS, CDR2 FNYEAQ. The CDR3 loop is CASSLLSGSTDTQYF. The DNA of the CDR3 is TGTGCCAGCAGCTTACTTAGCGGAAGCACAGATACGCAGTATTTT.

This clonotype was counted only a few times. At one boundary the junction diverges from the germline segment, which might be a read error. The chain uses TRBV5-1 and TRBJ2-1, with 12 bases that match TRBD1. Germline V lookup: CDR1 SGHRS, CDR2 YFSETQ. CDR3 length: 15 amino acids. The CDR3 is CASSLDGTGGNEQFF. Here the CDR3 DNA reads TGCGCCAGCAGCTTGGACGGGACAGGGGGCAATGAACAGTTCTTC. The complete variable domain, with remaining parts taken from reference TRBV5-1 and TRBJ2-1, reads KAGVTQTPRYLIKTRGQQVTLSCSPISGHRSVSWYQQTPGQGLQFLFEYFSETQRNKGNFPGRFSGRQFSNSRSEMNVSTLELGDSALYLCASSLDGTGGNEQFFGPGTRLTVL.

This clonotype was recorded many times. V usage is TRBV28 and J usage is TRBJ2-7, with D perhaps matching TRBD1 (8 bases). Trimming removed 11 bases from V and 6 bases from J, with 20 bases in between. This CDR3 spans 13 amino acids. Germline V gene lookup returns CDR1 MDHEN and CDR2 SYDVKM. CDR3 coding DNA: TGTGCCCCCCGGGAGGACAGGGTTTTCGAGCAGTACGTC. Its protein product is CAPREDRVFEQYV.

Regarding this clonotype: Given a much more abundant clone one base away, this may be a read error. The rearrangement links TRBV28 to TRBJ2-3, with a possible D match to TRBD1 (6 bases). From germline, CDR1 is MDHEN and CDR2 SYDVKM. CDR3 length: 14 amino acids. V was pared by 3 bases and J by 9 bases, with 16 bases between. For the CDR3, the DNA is TGTGCCAGCAGTTTCGGGACATCAGGGGACACGCAGTATTTT. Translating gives CASSFGTSGDTQYF.